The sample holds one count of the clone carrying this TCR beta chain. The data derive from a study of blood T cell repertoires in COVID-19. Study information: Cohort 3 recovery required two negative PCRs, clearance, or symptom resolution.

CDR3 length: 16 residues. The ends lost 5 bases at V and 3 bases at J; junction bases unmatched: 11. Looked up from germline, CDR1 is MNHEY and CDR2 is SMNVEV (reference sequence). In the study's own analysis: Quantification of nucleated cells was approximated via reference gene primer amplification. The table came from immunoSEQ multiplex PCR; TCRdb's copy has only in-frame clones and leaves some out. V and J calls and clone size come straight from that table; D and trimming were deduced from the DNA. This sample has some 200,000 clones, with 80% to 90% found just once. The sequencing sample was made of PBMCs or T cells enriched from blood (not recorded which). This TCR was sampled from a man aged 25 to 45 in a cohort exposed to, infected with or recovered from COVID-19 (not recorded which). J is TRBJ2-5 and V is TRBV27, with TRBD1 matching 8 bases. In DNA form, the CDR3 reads TGTGCCAGCAGTCTGTACCCCGGGACAGGAAAAGAGACCCAGTACTTC. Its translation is CASSLYPGTGKETQYF.